The 21 T cell receptor beta chains below were found in one sample sequenced in a study of vaccination effects on CD4 cells after COVID-19. For these receptors, no antigen is known. The method was immunoSEQ multiplex PCR; TCRdb's version includes in-frame clones alone and lacks a portion of them. The profile shows tens of thousands of clones, more than 65% of them singletons. Following 10 days of culture, CD4+ T cells were isolated. The sample consisted of CD4+ T cells from PBMCs cultured without peptide, taken before COVID-19 vaccination. All receptors derive from a human donor who received a COVID-19 vaccine.

The table lists this clone with a count of one. V usage is TRBV3-1 (or the pseudogene TRBV3-2) and J usage is TRBJ1-5, with D possibly matching TRBD1 (5 bases). This CDR3 region has 15 residues. Germline V gives CDR1 LGHDT, CDR2 YNNKEL (reference sequence). Trimming removed 0 bases at V and 6 bases at J, with 12 bases between. The CDR3 DNA follows: TGTGCCAGCAGCCAAGAGTCGACAGCACTTCAGCCCCAGCATTTT. Encoded protein: CASSQESTALQPQHF.

This sequence joins TRBV7-9 and TRBJ2-1; D is possibly TRBD2 (6 bases). V dropped 0 bases and J dropped 9 bases, with 15 bases sitting between them. The CDR3 sequence is 15 residues long. Looked up from germline, CDR1 is SEHNR and CDR2 is FQNEAQ (reference sequence). CDR3 nucleotides: TGTGCCAGCAGCTTAGCGGGGGGAAGTGTAGGTGAGCAGTTCTTC. Amino acids: CASSLAGGSVGEQFF. Full variable domain (rest looked up from reference TRBV7-9 and TRBJ2-1): DTGVSQNPRHKITKRGQNVTFRCDPISEHNRLYWYRQTLGQGPEFLTYFQNEAQLEKSRLLSDRFSAERPKGSFSTLEIQRTEQGDSAMYLCASSLAGGSVGEQFFGPGTRLTVL.

V and J are TRBV4-2 and TRBJ2-7; D gene unclear. Germline V lookup: CDR1 LGHNA, CDR2 YNFKEQ. The CDR3 has 11 residues. The V end was cut by 4 bases, the J end by 5 bases, with 6 bases between. This chain's CDR3 is CASSPGDEQYF. The CDR3 coding sequence is TGTGCCAGCAGCCCCGGTGACGAGCAGTACTTC.

The chain recombines TRBV4-3 with TRBJ2-5, with D possibly being TRBD1 or TRBD2 (5 bases each). With 4 bases removed from V and 2 bases from J, the gap between germline ends came to 8 bases. Per the germline V gene, CDR1 is LGHNA and CDR2 is YSLEER. The CDR3 length is 13 residues. CDR3 sequence reads: CASSRDLQETQYF. The CDR3 nucleotides are TGCGCCAGCAGCCGGGACCTTCAAGAGACCCAGTACTTC.

The rearrangement uses TRBV7-9 and TRBJ1-1; D might be TRBD1 (5 bases). Germline V gene lookup returns CDR1 SEHNR and CDR2 FQNEAQ (reference sequence). With 2 bases removed from V and 3 bases from J, the gap between germline ends came to 10 bases. CDR3 length: 14 amino acids. CDR3 DNA: TGTGCCAGCAGCTTAATGGGGCGGGACACTGAAGCTTTCTTT. Amino acid sequence: CASSLMGRDTEAFF.

The gene calls are TRBV2 and TRBJ2-7, with TRBD1 matching 9 bases. Losses at the gene ends were 4 bases for V and 3 bases for J; bases not matched to a gene: 7. The CDR3 covers 15 residues. Germline V gene sequence: CDR1 SNHLY, CDR2 FYNNEI. Here the CDR3 DNA reads TGTGCCAGCAGTGGAGGGACAGGGCTTCACTACGAGCAGTACTTC. Amino acid sequence: CASSGGTGLHYEQYF.

This chain connects TRBV12-3 or TRBV12-4 to TRBJ1-2; no clear D. V was pared by 1 base and J by 2 bases, with 5 bases between. This CDR3 contains 13 residues. The CDR3 DNA is TGTGCCAGCAGTTTAGGCAGAAACTATGGCTACACCTTC. As protein: CASSLGRNYGYTF.

The rearrangement joins TRBV18 to TRBJ2-5, with 13 bases matching TRBD2. The CDR3 loop spans 17 amino acids. V shed 3 bases and J 1 base; nucleotides not matched to a gene: 5. The germline gives CDR1 KGHSH, CDR2 LQKENI. The CDR3 loop is CASSPPGLAGSQETQYF. CDR3 coding DNA: TGTGCCAGCTCACCGCCGGGACTAGCGGGATCCCAAGAGACCCAGTACTTC.

CDR3: CASSLEPRTDTQYF. CDR3 coding DNA: TGTGCCAGCAGCTTGGAGCCCCGCACAGATACGCAGTATTTT. The chain has TRBV11-2 and TRBJ2-3; unclear D gene. Trimming removed 3 bases at V and 1 base at J, with 8 bases between. This CDR3 region has 14 residues. Per germline, CDR1 SGHAT and CDR2 FQNNGV.

The rearrangement uses TRBV3-1 (or the pseudogene TRBV3-2) and TRBJ2-4; 8 bases are a match to TRBD2. CDR3 length: 24 amino acids. The trim removed 0 bases at V and 0 bases at J, leaving 25 bases unmatched. Germline lookup yields CDR1 LGHDT and CDR2 YNNKEL (reference sequence). The CDR3 region has the DNA TGTGCCAGCAGCCAAGAACGGCCTAGCGGGCTCCACCTATATATATACCTAGCCAAAAACATTCAGTACTTC. Translation gives CASSQERPSGLHLYIYLAKNIQYF.

The chain recombines TRBV3-1 (or the pseudogene TRBV3-2) with TRBJ2-2; D is uncertain. Trimming stripped 4 bases from V and 6 bases from J, with 15 bases between. Germline V gene sequence: CDR1 LGHDT, CDR2 YNNKEL (reference sequence). The CDR3 consists of 15 residues. CDR3: CASSLRPSGSGELFF. For the CDR3, the DNA is TGTGCCAGCAGCCTCCGGCCGAGTGGGTCCGGGGAGCTGTTTTTT.

This clone has just a few counts. This sequence joins TRBV6-1 and TRBJ2-1; D gene uncertain. The V gene lost 4 bases and the J gene lost 6 bases, with 10 bases spanning the gap. Germline assignment: CDR1 MNHNS and CDR2 SASEGT. This CDR3 is built from 13 residues. DNA for the CDR3: TGTGCCAGCAGTGGAGCTCGGTTCAATGAGCAGTTCTTC. As protein: CASSGARFNEQFF.

The V call is TRBV28, the J call TRBJ2-3; D perhaps matches TRBD2 (5 bases). V was cut by 2 bases and J by 1 base, with 7 bases left in between. This CDR3 region has 14 residues. Germline V gene sequence: CDR1 MDHEN, CDR2 SYDVKM. This CDR3 reads CASSLLARTDTQYF. DNA for the CDR3: TGTGCCAGCAGTTTACTAGCCCGCACAGATACGCAGTATTTT.

The V gene is TRBV7-3, the J gene TRBJ1-6; 8 bases are shared with TRBD1. This CDR3 has 15 amino acids. CDR1 and CDR2 (germline): SGHTA, FQGTGA. The V segment lost 2 bases and the J segment 10 bases; nucleotides outside the gene matches: 7. The CDR3 region has the DNA TGTGCCAGCAGCTTAGGGAGGACAGGGACCTCACCCCTCCACTTT. This translates into CASSLGRTGTSPLHF.

Only a few counts were recorded for this clone. V is TRBV6-5 and J is TRBJ1-1; D remains unclear. With 2 bases removed from V and 1 base from J, the gap between germline ends came to 2 bases. The CDR3 spans 12 residues. The germline CDR1 and CDR2 sequences are MNHEY and SVGAGI. In nucleotides, the CDR3 is TGTGCCAGCAGTTACAGGAACACTGAAGCTTTCTTT. Translation gives CASSYRNTEAFF.

The chain links TRBV5-4 to TRBJ2-2; D gene uncertain. V lost 4 bases and J 4 bases, leaving 8 bases between the germline ends. CDR1 SGHNT and CDR2 YYREEE come from the germline V gene (reference sequence). The CDR3 is 13 residues long. In nucleotides, the CDR3 is TGTGCCAGCAGCCAAGGGTCCACCGGGGAGCTGTTTTTT. It is translated as CASSQGSTGELFF.

J is TRBJ2-7 and V is TRBV27; D remains ambiguous. The ends were cut back, 3 bases at V and 2 bases at J, with 14 bases in the middle. CDR3 length: 15 amino acids. Per germline, CDR1 MNHEY and CDR2 SMNVEV (reference sequence). The CDR3 spells CASSFSSVGTYEQYF. CDR3 nucleotides: TGTGCCAGCAGTTTCAGTAGTGTGGGCACCTACGAGCAGTACTTC.

The chain recombines TRBV25-1 with TRBJ1-4; D ambiguous. Germline CDR1 reads MGHDK; CDR2 reads SYGVNS. CDR3 length equals 17 residues. Deletions cut 1 base from V and 3 bases from J, with 15 bases between. CDR3 in amino acids: CASSEFARGNSNEKLFF. Written as DNA, the CDR3 is TGTGCCAGCAGTGAATTTGCCCGTGGTAACTCTAATGAAAAACTGTTTTTT.

The chain combines TRBV5-1 with TRBJ1-5, with D possibly TRBD1 on 5 matching bases. CDR1 and CDR2 from the germline V gene are SGHRS and YFSETQ. V dropped 0 bases and J dropped 7 bases, with 17 bases sitting between them. The length of the CDR3 is 16 residues. The CDR3 protein is CASSLGTTGPGQPQHF. CDR3 coding DNA: TGCGCCAGCAGCTTGGGGACAACCGGCCCGGGGCAGCCCCAGCATTTT.

The chain uses TRBV5-6 and TRBJ2-7; D gene uncertain. Germline V gives CDR1 SGHDT, CDR2 YYEEEE. The CDR3 has 17 amino acids. Deletions cut 2 bases from V and 0 bases from J, with 18 bases between. CDR3 nucleotide sequence: TGTGCCAGCAGCTTCGGGTTCTCGGGCAGAAGCTCCTACGAGCAGTACTTC. Amino acid sequence: CASSFGFSGRSSYEQYF.

This clone was seen only a few times. The chain is built from TRBV30 and TRBJ1-3; no clear D gene. Per germline, CDR1 GTSNPN and CDR2 SVGIG (reference sequence). This CDR3 comprises 13 residues. CDR3 in DNA: TGTGCTGAGACGTCGGGAGCTGGAAACACCATATATTTT. This gives the protein CAETSGAGNTIYF.